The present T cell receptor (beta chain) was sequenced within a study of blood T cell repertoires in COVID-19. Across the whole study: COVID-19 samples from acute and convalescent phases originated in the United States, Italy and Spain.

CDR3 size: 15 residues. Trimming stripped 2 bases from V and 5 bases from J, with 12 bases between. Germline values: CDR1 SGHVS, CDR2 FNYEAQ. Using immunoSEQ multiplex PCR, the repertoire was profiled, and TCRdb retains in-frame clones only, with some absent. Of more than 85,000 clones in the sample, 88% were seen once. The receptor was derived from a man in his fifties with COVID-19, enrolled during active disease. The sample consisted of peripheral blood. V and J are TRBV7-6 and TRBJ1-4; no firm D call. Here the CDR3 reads CASSLLSENNEKLFF. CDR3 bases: TGTGCCAGCAGCTTATTGTCCGAGAACAATGAAAAACTGTTTTTT.